A selection of T cell receptor beta chains follows, all from one sample in a study of technical replicates of blood from a handful of donors. Profiled with immunoSEQ multiplex PCR; TCRdb holds only in-frame clones, not every one. The data show tens of thousands of clones, roughly 98% seen once. Material: T cells isolated from PBMCs. These receptor sequences come from a human donor in good health. CDR3s include the opening cysteine and the closing phenylalanine or tryptophan. The D gene is left open where the match is weak. Clone size is given for some rows only: seen once, a few or many times, or a class if the clone is expanded.

cdr3_length,j_call,v_call,d_call,clone_size,cdr3_aa,cdr3_nt
18,TRBJ2-7,TRBV1,-,-,CTSSQDIGGLAFVNEQYF,TGCACCAGCAGCCAAGATATTGGGGGACTAGCGTTCGTTAACGAGCAGTACTTC
13,TRBJ2-7,TRBV2,-,-,CASRSSTRSEQYF,TGTGCCAGCAGGTCATCTACCCGGAGCGAGCAGTACTTC
15,TRBJ2-1,TRBV19,-,-,CASRVAGGSYNEQFF,TGTGCCAGTAGGGTAGCCGGCGGATCCTACAATGAGCAGTTCTTC
17,TRBJ2-2,TRBV4-1,-,-,CASSRESPTANTGELFF,TGCGCCAGCAGCCGAGAAAGCCCTACGGCGAACACCGGGGAGCTGTTTTTT
13,TRBJ1-1,TRBV9,-,-,CASSGSRDIEAFF,TGTGCCAGCAGCGGCAGCCGGGACATTGAAGCTTTCTTT
16,TRBJ1-4,TRBV5-1,TRBD1,-,CASSFETGGVNEKLFF,TGCGCCAGCAGCTTTGAGACAGGGGGCGTTAATGAAAAACTGTTTTTT
15,TRBJ2-1,TRBV28,TRBD2,once,CASSPLAGGYNEQFF,TGTGCCAGCAGTCCTCTAGCGGGAGGGTACAATGAGCAGTTCTTC
14,TRBJ1-1,TRBV29-1,-,-,CSVVPDSLNTEAFF,TGCAGCGTTGTCCCAGACTCGCTGAACACTGAAGCTTTCTTT
15,TRBJ2-1,TRBV27,TRBD2,once,CASSFTSGPYNEQFF,TGTGCCAGCAGTTTTACTAGCGGTCCCTACAATGAGCAGTTCTTC
15,TRBJ2-1,TRBV9,TRBD2,once,CASSVGTSWYNEQFF,TGTGCCAGCAGCGTAGGGACTAGCTGGTACAATGAGCAGTTCTTC
16,TRBJ2-1,TRBV7-3,-,-,CASSLIGGGPNNEQFF,TGTGCCAGCAGCTTAATAGGCGGGGGCCCTAACAATGAGCAGTTCTTC
18,TRBJ2-3,TRBV4-1,TRBD2,once,CASSQGLAGVLGADTQYF,TGCGCCAGCAGCCAAGGACTAGCGGGAGTACTTGGGGCAGATACGCAGTATTTT
14,TRBJ2-5,TRBV28,-,-,CASSFPGGSETQYF,TGTGCCAGCAGTTTCCCAGGAGGGTCAGAGACCCAGTACTTC
15,TRBJ1-6,TRBV21-1,-,-,CASGTASSYNSPLHF,TGTGCCAGCGGGACAGCTAGCTCCTATAATTCACCCCTCCACTTT
13,TRBJ2-7,TRBV2,TRBD1,once,CASSLTGEVEQYF,TGTGCCAGCAGCTTGACAGGGGAGGTCGAGCAGTACTTC
13,TRBJ2-1,TRBV29-1,-,-,CSVAPSASNEQFF,TGCAGCGTTGCCCCTAGCGCGAGCAATGAGCAGTTCTTC
16,TRBJ2-1,TRBV11-2,TRBD2,-,CASSLERRGGSNEQFF,TGTGCCAGCAGCTTAGAACGGCGGGGGGGATCGAATGAGCAGTTCTTC
14,TRBJ1-2,TRBV19,TRBD1,-,CASRRDRISYGYTF,TGTGCCAGTAGGCGGGACAGGATAAGCTATGGCTACACCTTC
17,TRBJ1-6,TRBV5-1,-,-,CASSLDVWEGVNSPLHF,TGCGCCAGCAGCTTGGATGTCTGGGAGGGGGTGAATTCACCCCTCCACTTT
21,TRBJ2-1,TRBV27,TRBD2,-,CASSQSGGGLAGVRAYNEQFF,TGTGCCAGCAGCCAATCGGGAGGAGGACTAGCGGGAGTGAGGGCCTACAATGAGCAGTTCTTC
15,TRBJ2-3,TRBV5-1,TRBD2,-,CASSFTSGTSDTQYF,TGCGCCAGCAGCTTTACTAGCGGGACTTCCGATACGCAGTATTTT
15,TRBJ2-2,TRBV13,TRBD2,-,CASSSLTSPTGELFF,TGTGCCAGCAGCTCCCTGACTAGCCCCACCGGGGAGCTGTTTTTT
14,TRBJ2-1,TRBV5-1,-,-,CASTRDTTYNEQFF,TGCGCCAGCACCCGGGACACCACCTACAATGAGCAGTTCTTC
18,TRBJ1-3,TRBV6-1,TRBD1,once,CASSEVGQGRRSGNTIYF,TGTGCCAGCAGTGAGGTGGGACAGGGTAGACGATCTGGAAACACCATATATTTT
16,TRBJ2-5,TRBV7-2,TRBD1,-,CASSTGQGEDQETQYF,TGTGCCAGCAGCACCGGACAGGGAGAAGACCAAGAGACCCAGTACTTC
13,TRBJ2-5,TRBV7-9,-,-,CASSPYPRETQYF,TGTGCCAGCAGCCCCTACCCGCGGGAGACCCAGTACTTC
14,TRBJ2-3,TRBV2,TRBD2,-,CASQSGIGTDTQYF,TGTGCCAGCCAAAGCGGGATAGGCACAGATACGCAGTATTTT
17,TRBJ2-3,TRBV14,-,-,CASSQVGLAASTDTQYF,TGTGCCAGCAGCCAAGTTGGCCTAGCTGCAAGCACAGATACGCAGTATTTT
17,TRBJ2-3,TRBV27,-,-,CASSLQRVGLYTDTQYF,TGTGCCAGCAGTTTACAGCGGGTCGGACTATACACAGATACGCAGTATTTT
15,TRBJ2-1,TRBV4-2,-,-,CASSQESGSYNEQFF,TGTGCCAGCAGCCAAGAAAGCGGGTCCTACAATGAGCAGTTCTTC
14,TRBJ2-5,TRBV28,TRBD1,-,CASSSGQEQETQYF,TGTGCCAGCAGTTCAGGACAGGAGCAAGAGACCCAGTACTTC
15,TRBJ2-7,TRBV9,TRBD2,-,CASSVLAGESYEQYF,TGTGCCAGCAGCGTTTTAGCGGGAGAAAGCTACGAGCAGTACTTC
14,TRBJ1-4,TRBV5-6,-,once,CASSLRWAGEKLFF,TGTGCCAGCAGCTTGCGGTGGGCCGGAGAAAAACTGTTTTTT
14,TRBJ1-1,TRBV11-2,-,-,CASSLEGGRTEAFF,TGTGCCAGCAGCTTAGAGGGCGGGCGCACTGAAGCTTTCTTT
13,TRBJ2-7,TRBV6-4,-,-,CASSSTGFGEQYF,TGTGCCAGCAGTTCTACAGGGTTCGGCGAGCAGTACTTC
15,TRBJ2-1,TRBV28,-,-,CASSFGVGRGDEQFF,TGTGCCAGCAGTTTCGGAGTTGGCAGGGGCGATGAGCAGTTCTTC
15,TRBJ1-1,TRBV6-5,TRBD1,once,CASRNWDSRNTEAFF,TGTGCCAGCAGGAACTGGGACAGCAGGAACACTGAAGCTTTCTTT
12,TRBJ2-1,TRBV9,-,-,CASSVTNNEQFF,TGTGCCAGCAGCGTAACAAACAATGAGCAGTTCTTC
15,TRBJ1-1,TRBV5-4,TRBD1,-,CASSPTGTVNTEAFF,TGTGCCAGCAGCCCGACCGGGACAGTGAACACTGAAGCTTTCTTT
15,TRBJ2-7,TRBV27,TRBD2,-,CASSLAGGSNYEQYF,TGTGCCAGCAGTTTGGCGGGAGGGTCCAATTACGAGCAGTACTTC
13,TRBJ1-1,TRBV11-2,-,-,CASSLRRNTEAFF,TGTGCCAGCAGCTTAAGGAGGAACACTGAAGCTTTCTTT
15,TRBJ2-1,TRBV4-1,-,-,CASSQEIAKPHEQFF,TGCGCCAGCAGCCAAGAAATAGCGAAGCCCCATGAGCAGTTCTTC
15,TRBJ1-1,TRBV11-3,-,-,CASSSPGGVNTEAFF,TGTGCCAGCAGCTCCCCGGGGGGGGTGAACACTGAAGCTTTCTTT
15,TRBJ1-5,TRBV28,TRBD1,once,CASREAGQGNQPQHF,TGTGCCAGCAGAGAGGCGGGACAGGGGAACCAGCCCCAGCATTTT
16,TRBJ2-1,TRBV5-1,-,-,CASSLGGRGVYNEQFF,TGCGCCAGCAGCTTGGGAGGCAGGGGCGTCTACAATGAGCAGTTCTTC
11,TRBJ1-1,TRBV4-1,TRBD1,-,CASSLQGRAFF,TGCGCCAGCAGTCTACAGGGGCGAGCTTTCTTT
17,TRBJ1-1,TRBV9,-,once,CASSAGWGGQRNTEAFF,TGTGCCAGCAGCGCAGGTTGGGGAGGGCAACGGAACACTGAAGCTTTCTTT
14,TRBJ2-7,TRBV10-3,-,-,CAISEPADSYEQYF,TGTGCCATCAGTGAACCCGCGGACTCCTACGAGCAGTACTTC
14,TRBJ1-1,TRBV6-1,TRBD1,-,CASSVEGARAEAFF,TGTGCCAGCAGTGTTGAGGGGGCGCGGGCTGAAGCTTTCTTT
13,TRBJ1-2,TRBV2,TRBD1,-,CASLDRGRVGYTF,TGTGCCAGCCTGGACAGGGGGCGTGTTGGCTACACCTTC
13,TRBJ2-7,TRBV10-3,-,-,CATYYPKGGEQYF,TGTGCCACCTATTATCCGAAAGGGGGCGAGCAGTACTTC
16,TRBJ2-3,TRBV10-3,TRBD2,-,CAISAKRGGLTDTQYF,TGTGCCATCAGTGCTAAGCGGGGGGGCCTCACAGATACGCAGTATTTT